A single sample gave rise to the 9 T cell receptor beta chains below, sequenced in a study of blood T cell repertoires in COVID-19. Assay: immunoSEQ multiplex PCR; the TCRdb copy retains only in-frame clones and omits some. This sample carries approximately 300,000 clones, 70% to 90% of them seen once, and the ten largest clones take 0.75% to 0.95%. Sequenced sample: peripheral blood. Receptor source: a human donor with COVID-19, enrolled during active disease. The donor label of this sample is uncertain.

The chain uses TRBV18 and TRBJ1-3; maybe TRBD1 (6 bases). Germline V lookup: CDR1 KGHSH, CDR2 LQKENI. V was trimmed by 0 bases and J by 2 bases, leaving 8 bases between them. The CDR3 is made up of 15 amino acids. The CDR3 loop is CASSPPGQAGNTIYF. Written as DNA, the CDR3 is TGTGCCAGCTCACCACCGGGACAAGCTGGAAACACCATATATTTT.

The chain couples TRBV3-1 (or the pseudogene TRBV3-2) to TRBJ2-2, with D unclear. The V gene lost 1 base and the J gene lost 5 bases, with 8 bases spanning the gap. Germline V CDR1 and CDR2: LGHDT, YNNKEL (reference sequence). CDR3 length: 14 residues. CDR3 sequence (DNA): TGTGCCAGCAGCCAAGGACGGCGGACCGGGGAGCTGTTTTTT. This sequence encodes CASSQGRRTGELFF.

Details on this clone: One end of the junction does not line up with germline, which may come from a read error. V gene TRBV7-7 combines with J gene TRBJ2-5; tentative D call: TRBD2 (6 bases). CDR3 length: 14 residues. The germline gives CDR1 SSHAT, CDR2 FNYEAQ (reference sequence). The CDR3 DNA is TGTGCTAGCAGCTTAACAGGCGGGAAAGAGACCCAGTACTTC. This translates into CASSLTGGKETQYF.

This sequence joins TRBV5-1 and TRBJ1-2; D unclear. CDR1 and CDR2 from the germline V gene are SGHRS and YFSETQ. Trimming left V 4 bases short and J 10 bases short, with 17 bases between. The length of the CDR3 is 13 residues. The CDR3 spells CASSLAGLSYYTF. In DNA form, the CDR3 reads TGCGCCAGCAGCCTCGCAGGTTTATCTTACTACACCTTC.

The rearrangement joins TRBV10-1 to TRBJ1-5; possibly TRBD1 for D (5 bases). Germline CDR1 is WNHNN and CDR2 is SYGVQD (reference sequence). V was pared by 6 bases and J by 1 base, with 16 bases between. The CDR3 runs to 16 residues. CDR3 bases: TGCGCCAGCAGCTCCCTGGAGGGGAGAAGCAATCAGCCCCAGCATTTT. Translated, it gives CASSSLEGRSNQPQHF.

CDR3 amino acids: CAIGSPGGPANYGYTF. The CDR3 DNA reads TGTGCCATCGGTTCCCCAGGGGGCCCAGCTAACTATGGCTACACCTTC. The chain links TRBV10-3 to TRBJ1-2, with 8 bases identical to TRBD1. Trimming cost V 8 bases and J 0 bases; bases outside gene matches: 11. Germline V lookup: CDR1 ENHRY, CDR2 SYGVKD. The CDR3 is made up of 16 amino acids.

This clone was detected only a few times. The chain combines TRBV24-1 with TRBJ2-1, with 8 positions matching TRBD1. CDR1 KGHDR and CDR2 SFDVKD come from the germline V gene. This CDR3 has 16 residues. Losses at the gene ends were 4 bases for V and 4 bases for J; bases not matched to a gene: 8. CDR3 sequence reads: CATSDPKTGAYNEQFF. The CDR3 bases are TGTGCCACCAGTGACCCGAAGACAGGGGCTTACAATGAGCAGTTCTTC.

The CDR3 here is CATSDSLKAGPYNEQFF. CDR3 DNA sequence: TGTGCCACCAGTGATTCCCTCAAAGCGGGGCCCTACAATGAGCAGTTCTTC. The gene calls are TRBV24-1 and TRBJ2-1, with 7 bases matching TRBD2. This CDR3 is 17 amino acids long. Trimming at V came to 2 bases and at J to 2 bases, leaving 8 bases not matched to a gene. Germline V CDR1 and CDR2: KGHDR, SFDVKD.

This chain uses TRBV27 with TRBJ2-7; 8 bases line up with TRBD1. Germline loops: CDR1 MNHEY, CDR2 SMNVEV (reference sequence). V lost 4 bases to trimming and J lost 6 bases; unmatched junction nucleotides: 8. The CDR3 contains 14 residues. The CDR3 bases are TGTGCCAGCAGTTCGGACAGGGTACCTCGCGAGCAGTACTTC. Its protein product is CASSSDRVPREQYF.